This paragraph reports one T cell receptor (beta chain). As yet, its antigen is unknown. The sample comes from a study of T cell responses to AZD1222 COVID-19 vaccine. The protocol was immunoSEQ multiplex PCR, while the TCRdb copy is restricted to in-frame clones and leaves out a portion. This sample has around 80,000 clones; more than 90% occur once, and the top ten carry roughly 5%. Points from the study as a whole: Most donors were white British, females outnumbered males, and clonal diversity was possibly underestimated. Seropositive status at baseline applied to only 5 to 7 AZD1222 recipients.

V lost 1 base and J lost 2, with 9 bases in between. Germline V gives CDR1 SGHTA, CDR2 FQGNSA. The CDR3 has 15 residues. This specimen was peripheral blood, taken on day 0 of AZD1222 vaccination. The J gene is TRBJ1-3, the V gene TRBV7-2; unclear D gene. The TCR comes from an adult in good health. The CDR3 nucleotides are TGTGCCAGCAGCTTAGAGCGGGTTGCTGGAAACACCATATATTTT. Translating it yields CASSLERVAGNTIYF. Full variable domain (missing parts from reference TRBV7-2 and TRBJ1-3): GAGVSQSPSNKVTEKGKDVELRCDPISGHTALYWYRQSLGQGLEFLIYFQGNSAPDKSGLPSDRFSAERTGGSVSTLTIQRTQQEDSAVYLCASSLERVAGNTIYFGEGSWLTVV.